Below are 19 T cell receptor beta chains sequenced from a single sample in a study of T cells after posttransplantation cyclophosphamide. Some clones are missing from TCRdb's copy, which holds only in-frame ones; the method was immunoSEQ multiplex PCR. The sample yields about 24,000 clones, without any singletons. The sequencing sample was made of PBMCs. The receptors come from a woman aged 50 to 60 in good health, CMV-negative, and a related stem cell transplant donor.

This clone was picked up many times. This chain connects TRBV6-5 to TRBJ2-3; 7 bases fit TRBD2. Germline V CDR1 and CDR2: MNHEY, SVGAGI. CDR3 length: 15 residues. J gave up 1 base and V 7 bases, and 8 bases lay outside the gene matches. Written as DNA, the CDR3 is TGTGCCAGCACCCGGCGGCTAGCGGGCACAGATACGCAGTATTTT. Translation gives CASTRRLAGTDTQYF.

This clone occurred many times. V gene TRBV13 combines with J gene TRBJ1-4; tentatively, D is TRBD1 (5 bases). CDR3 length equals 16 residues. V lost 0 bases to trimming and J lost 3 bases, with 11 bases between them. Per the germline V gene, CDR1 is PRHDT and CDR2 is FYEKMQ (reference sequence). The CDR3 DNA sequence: TGTGCCAGCAGCTTAGGAAGGGGTTCACCTAATGAAAAACTGTTTTTT. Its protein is CASSLGRGSPNEKLFF.

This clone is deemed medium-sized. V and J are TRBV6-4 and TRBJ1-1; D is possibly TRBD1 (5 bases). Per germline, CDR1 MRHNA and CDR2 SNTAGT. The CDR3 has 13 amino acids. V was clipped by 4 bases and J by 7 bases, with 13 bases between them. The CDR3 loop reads CASSADSTGEAFF. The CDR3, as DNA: TGTGCCAGCAGTGCCGACTCAACAGGTGAAGCTTTCTTT.

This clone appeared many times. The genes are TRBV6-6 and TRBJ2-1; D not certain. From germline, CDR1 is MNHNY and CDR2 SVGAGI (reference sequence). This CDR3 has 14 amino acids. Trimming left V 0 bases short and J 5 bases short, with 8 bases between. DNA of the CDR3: TGTGCCAGCAGTTACTCGGTTCGGGACAATGAGCAGTTCTTC. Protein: CASSYSVRDNEQFF.

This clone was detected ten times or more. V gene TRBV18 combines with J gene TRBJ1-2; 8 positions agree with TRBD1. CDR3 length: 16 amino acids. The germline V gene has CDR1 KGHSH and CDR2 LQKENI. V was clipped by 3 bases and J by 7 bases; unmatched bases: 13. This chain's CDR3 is CASSPFGDRGDGGYTF. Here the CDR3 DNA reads TGTGCCAGCTCACCTTTCGGCGACAGGGGAGATGGTGGCTACACCTTC.

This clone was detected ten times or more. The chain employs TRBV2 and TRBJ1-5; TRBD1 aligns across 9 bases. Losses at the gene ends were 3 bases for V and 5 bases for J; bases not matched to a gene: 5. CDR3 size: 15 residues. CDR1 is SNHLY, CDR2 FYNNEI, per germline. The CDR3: CASSEDRGIDQPQHF. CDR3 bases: TGTGCCAGCAGTGAGGACAGGGGAATAGATCAGCCCCAGCATTTT.

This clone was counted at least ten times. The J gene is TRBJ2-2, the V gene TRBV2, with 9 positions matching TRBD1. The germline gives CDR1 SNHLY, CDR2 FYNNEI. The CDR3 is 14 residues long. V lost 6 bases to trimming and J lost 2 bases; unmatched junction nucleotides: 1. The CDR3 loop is CASRTGGNTGELFF. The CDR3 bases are TGTGCCAGCAGGACAGGGGGAAACACCGGGGAGCTGTTTTTT.

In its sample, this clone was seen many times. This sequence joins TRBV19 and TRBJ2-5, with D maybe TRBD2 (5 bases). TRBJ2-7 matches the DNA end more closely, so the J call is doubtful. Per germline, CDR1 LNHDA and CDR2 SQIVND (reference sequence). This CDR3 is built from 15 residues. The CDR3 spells CASSISGSGMYEQYF. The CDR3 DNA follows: TGTGCCAGTAGTATATCGGGATCGGGAATGTACGAGCAGTACTTC.

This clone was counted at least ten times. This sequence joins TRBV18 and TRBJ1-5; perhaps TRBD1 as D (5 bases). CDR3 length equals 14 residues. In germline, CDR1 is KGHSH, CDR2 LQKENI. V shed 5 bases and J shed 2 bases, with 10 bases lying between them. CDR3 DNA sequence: TGTGCCAGCTCAGAACAGGCTGGCAATCAGCCCCAGCATTTT. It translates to CASSEQAGNQPQHF. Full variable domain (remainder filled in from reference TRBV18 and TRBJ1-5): NAGVMQNPRHLVRRRGQEARLRCSPMKGHSHVYWYRQLPEEGLKFMVYLQKENIIDESGMPKERFSAEFPKEGPSILRIQQVVRGDSAAYFCASSEQAGNQPQHFGDGTRLSIL.

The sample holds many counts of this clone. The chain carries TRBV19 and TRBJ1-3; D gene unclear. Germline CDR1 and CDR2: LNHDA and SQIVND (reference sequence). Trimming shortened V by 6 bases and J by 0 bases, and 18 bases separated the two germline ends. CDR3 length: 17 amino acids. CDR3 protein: CASSGYREPSSGNTIYF. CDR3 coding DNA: TGTGCCAGTAGCGGGTACCGGGAACCCTCCTCTGGAAACACCATATATTTT.

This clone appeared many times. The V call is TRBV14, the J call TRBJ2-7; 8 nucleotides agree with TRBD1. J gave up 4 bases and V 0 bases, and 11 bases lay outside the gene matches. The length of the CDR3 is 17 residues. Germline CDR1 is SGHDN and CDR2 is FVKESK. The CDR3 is CASSQDRQGYPPYEQYF. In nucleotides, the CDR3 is TGTGCCAGCAGCCAAGATCGACAGGGGTATCCCCCATACGAGCAGTACTTC.

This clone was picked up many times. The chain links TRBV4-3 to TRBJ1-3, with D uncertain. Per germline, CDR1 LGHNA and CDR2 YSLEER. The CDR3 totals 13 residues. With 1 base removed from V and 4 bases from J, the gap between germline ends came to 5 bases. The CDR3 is CASSQVPGNTIYF. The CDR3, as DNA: TGCGCCAGCAGCCAAGTTCCGGGAAACACCATATATTTT.

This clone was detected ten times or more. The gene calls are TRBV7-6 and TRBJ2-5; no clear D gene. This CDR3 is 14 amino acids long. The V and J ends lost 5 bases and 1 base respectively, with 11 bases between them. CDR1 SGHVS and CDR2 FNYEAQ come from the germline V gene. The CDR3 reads CASSLQQTQETQYF. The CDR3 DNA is TGTGCCAGCAGCCTACAGCAAACCCAAGAGACCCAGTACTTC.

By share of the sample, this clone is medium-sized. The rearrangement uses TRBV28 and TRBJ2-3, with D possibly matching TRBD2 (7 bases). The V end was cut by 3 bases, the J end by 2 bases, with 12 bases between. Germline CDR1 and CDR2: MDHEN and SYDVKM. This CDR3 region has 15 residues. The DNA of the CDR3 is TGTGCCAGCAGTTTTGGGCGGGGGCACACAGATACGCAGTATTTT. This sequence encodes CASSFGRGHTDTQYF.

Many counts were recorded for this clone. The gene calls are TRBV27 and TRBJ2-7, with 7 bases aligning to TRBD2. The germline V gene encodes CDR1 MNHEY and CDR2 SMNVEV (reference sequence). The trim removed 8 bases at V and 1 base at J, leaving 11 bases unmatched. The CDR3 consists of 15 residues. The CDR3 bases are TGTGCCAGCGGCCGCGGGCTAGCGGATTCCTACGAGCAGTACTTC. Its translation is CASGRGLADSYEQYF.

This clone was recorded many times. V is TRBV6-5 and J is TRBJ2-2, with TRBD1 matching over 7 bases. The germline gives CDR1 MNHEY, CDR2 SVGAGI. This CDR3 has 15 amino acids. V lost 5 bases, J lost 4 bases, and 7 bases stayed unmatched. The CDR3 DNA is TGTGCCAGCAGTACTCAGGGGGTCGGCACCGGGGAGCTGTTTTTT. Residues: CASSTQGVGTGELFF.

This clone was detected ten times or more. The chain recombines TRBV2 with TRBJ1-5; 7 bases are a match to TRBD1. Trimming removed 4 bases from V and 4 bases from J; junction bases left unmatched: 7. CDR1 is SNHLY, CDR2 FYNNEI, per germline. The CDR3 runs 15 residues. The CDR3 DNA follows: TGTGCCAGCAGTGCGGACAGGATGGGAAATCAGCCCCAGCATTTT. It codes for CASSADRMGNQPQHF.

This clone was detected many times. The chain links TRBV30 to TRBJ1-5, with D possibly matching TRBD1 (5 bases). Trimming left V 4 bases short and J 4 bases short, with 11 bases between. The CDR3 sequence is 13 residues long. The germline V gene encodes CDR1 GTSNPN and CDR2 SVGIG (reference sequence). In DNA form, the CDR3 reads TGTGCCTGGAAAGGTCAGGGTAATCAGCCCCAGCATTTT. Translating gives CAWKGQGNQPQHF.

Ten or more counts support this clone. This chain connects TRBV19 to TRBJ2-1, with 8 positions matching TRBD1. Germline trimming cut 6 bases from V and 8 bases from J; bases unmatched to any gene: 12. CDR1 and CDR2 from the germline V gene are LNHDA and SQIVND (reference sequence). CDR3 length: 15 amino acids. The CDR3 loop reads CASRRQGLGFDEQFF. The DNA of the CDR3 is TGTGCCAGTAGACGACAGGGGCTGGGGTTTGATGAGCAGTTCTTC.